This T cell receptor (beta chain) is drawn from a study of blood T cell repertoires in COVID-19. Overall study context: Spain, Italy and the United States supplied samples that represented acute and convalescent COVID-19. The cDNA or gDNA used as material had been derived from T cells, B-cell-depleted T cells, or PBMCs.

The CDR3 is 14 residues long. V shed 5 bases and J shed 2 bases, with 12 bases lying between them. In germline, CDR1 is SNHLY, CDR2 FYNNEI. Under the authors' procedure: How many nucleated cells were present was estimated from reference gene primer amplification. TCRdb keeps only in-frame clones here, not all; method: immunoSEQ multiplex PCR. D and trimming come from the DNA, and the V and J calls and clone size come from that table. The sample yields around 50,000 clones, about four fifths seen once. This clone turned up a few times. Followed over time, Seattle patients had been enrolled while infection was active.

The sample comprised peripheral blood. The chain carries TRBV2 and TRBJ2-5; a weak D match, TRBD2 (6 bases). The receptor was isolated from a man older than 75 with COVID-19, enrolled during active disease. CDR3 bases: TGTGCCAGCAGTCCCCGGACTAAGCAAGAGACCCAGTACTTC. Its translation is CASSPRTKQETQYF.